One T cell receptor (beta chain) is described in this entry. The antigen is unknown. The J segment lost 5 bases and the V segment lost 0 bases, leaving 5 bases of the junction unmatched. There are 16 residues in the CDR3. CDR1 and CDR2 from the germline V gene are SSHAT and FNYEAQ (reference sequence). The sample belongs to a study of cytomegalovirus exposure and HLA in healthy donors. It was healthy bone marrow donors who served as donors. The study's findings and limits: Across HLA loci, a later analysis found differing TCR association rates, with DRB1 most and HLA-C fewest. Reports credit the classifier with highly specific, highly sensitive diagnosis of cytomegalovirus status. Most TCR sequences were rare, but some public TCRs occurred in many donors.

The PCR contained 60 Vbeta and 13 Jbeta primers. TCRdb keeps only in-frame clones here, not all; method: immunoSEQ multiplex PCR. The sample carries around 130,000 clones, around 8.5% recorded once. The rearrangement joins TRBV7-7 to TRBJ2-2, with 8 nucleotides matching TRBD1. The sample consisted of PBMCs. This clonotype originated in a man aged 35-49 years in good health and CMV-seronegative. The CDR3 loop is CASSLAAGGWTGELFF. The CDR3 coding sequence is TGTGCCAGCAGCTTAGCGGCAGGGGGCTGGACCGGGGAGCTGTTTTTT.